Listed here are 5 T cell receptor beta chains from one sample, sequenced in a study of T-cell memory formation after mild COVID-19. TCRdb passed the 5' RACE reads through MiXCR, listing each CDR3 protein once. The repertoire holds 250,000 to 350,000 distinct CDR3 sequences, with more than 13% as singletons. Sequencing was done on a sample of PBMCs or a T cell subset sorted from them (not recorded which). These receptor sequences come from a man aged 18-30 years who had mild COVID-19 (a few samples of this study predate the infection). Cell type and time point are not known.

This chain links TRBV6-2 or TRBV6-3 with TRBJ2-3, with TRBD1 identical over 11 bases. Germline assignment: CDR1 MNHEY and CDR2 SVGEGT. J was trimmed by 6 bases and V by 5 bases; bases with no gene match: 7. The CDR3 is 15 residues long. The CDR3 reads CASSPWTGGRDTQYF. The CDR3 nucleotides read TGTGCCAGCAGTCCCTGGACAGGGGGCAGGGATACGCAGTATTTT.

This clonotype was counted ten times or more. In DNA form, the CDR3 reads TGTGCCAGAGCGCGACCCCCCGAAGAGACCCAGTACTTC. Protein product: CARARPPEETQYF. The V call is TRBV7-3, the J call TRBJ2-5; D is unclear. Trimming removed 9 bases from V and 3 bases from J, with 14 bases in between. The germline gives CDR1 SGHTA, CDR2 FQGTGA. The CDR3 runs to 13 residues.

This clonotype was counted between two and nine times. The chain combines TRBV20-1 with TRBJ1-2; a weak D match, TRBD1 (6 bases). Germline V gives CDR1 DFQATT, CDR2 SNEGSKA (reference sequence). The V end was cut by 6 bases, the J end by 4 bases, with 12 bases between. The CDR3 contains 12 residues. For the CDR3, the DNA is TGCAGTGCCCCCCCAGGGGCCTATGGCTACACCTTC. It yields the protein CSAPPGAYGYTF.

This clonotype was seen a few times. The chain recombines TRBV7-2 with TRBJ2-7; TRBD1 matches 9 bases. Germline lookup yields CDR1 SGHTA and CDR2 FQGNSA. V was clipped by 3 bases and J by 7 bases; unmatched bases: 13. The CDR3 has 16 amino acids. CDR3 protein: CASSLESGTGLSEQYF. For the CDR3, the DNA is TGTGCCAGCAGCTTGGAGTCCGGGACAGGGCTGAGTGAGCAGTACTTC.

This clonotype was seen ten or more times. The V call is TRBV18, the J call TRBJ2-1; D remains ambiguous. In germline, CDR1 is KGHSH, CDR2 LQKENI. This CDR3 contains 12 residues. The V and J ends lost 2 bases and 9 bases respectively, with 8 bases between them. CDR3 coding DNA: TGTGCCAGCTCACCAGGGCTCTCTGAGCAGTTCTTC. Residues: CASSPGLSEQFF.